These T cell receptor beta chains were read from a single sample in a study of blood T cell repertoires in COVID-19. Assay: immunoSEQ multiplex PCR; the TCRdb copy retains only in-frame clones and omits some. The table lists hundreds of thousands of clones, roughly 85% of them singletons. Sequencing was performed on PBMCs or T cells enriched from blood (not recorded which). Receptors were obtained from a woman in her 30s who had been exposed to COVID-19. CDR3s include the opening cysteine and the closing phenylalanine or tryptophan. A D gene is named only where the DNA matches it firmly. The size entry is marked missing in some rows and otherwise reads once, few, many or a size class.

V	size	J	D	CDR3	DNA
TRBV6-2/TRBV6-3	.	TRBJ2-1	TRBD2	CASSRTAGGEQFF	TGTGCCAGCAGTCGGACAGCGGGGGGTGAGCAGTTCTTC
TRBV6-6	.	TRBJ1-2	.	CASSDKTGIYGYTF	TGTGCCAGCAGCGATAAGACGGGGATTTATGGCTACACCTTC
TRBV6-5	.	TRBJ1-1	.	CASSVPGGTEAFF	TGTGCCAGCAGCGTCCCGGGGGGGACTGAAGCTTTCTTT
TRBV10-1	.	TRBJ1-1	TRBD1	CASSEQGRTEAFF	TGCGCCAGCAGTGAACAGGGGAGAACTGAAGCTTTCTTT
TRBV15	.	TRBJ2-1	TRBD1	CATSRGQGVGNEQFF	TGTGCCACCAGCAGAGGGCAGGGGGTAGGGAATGAGCAGTTCTTC
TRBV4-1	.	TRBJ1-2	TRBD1	CASSLGQGLGYTF	TGCGCCAGCAGTCTCGGACAGGGTCTTGGCTACACCTTC
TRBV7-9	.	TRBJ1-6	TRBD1	CASRRQGEHNSPLHF	TGTGCCAGCAGAAGACAGGGGGAACATAATTCACCCCTCCACTTT
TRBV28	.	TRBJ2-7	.	CASSLSSYEQYF	TGTGCCAGCAGTTTGAGCTCCTACGAGCAGTACTTC
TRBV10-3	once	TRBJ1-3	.	CATGQISGNTIYF	TGTGCCACCGGACAGATCTCTGGAAACACCATATATTTT
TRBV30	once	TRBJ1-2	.	CAWSDSINYGYTF	TGTGCCTGGAGCGACTCTATTAACTATGGCTACACCTTC
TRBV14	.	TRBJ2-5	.	CASRLSGTARETQYF	TGTGCCAGCAGGCTGTCCGGGACTGCGAGGGAGACCCAGTACTTC
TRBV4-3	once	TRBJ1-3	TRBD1	CASSPGQGSGNTIYF	TGCGCCAGCAGCCCAGGACAGGGTTCGGGAAACACCATATATTTT
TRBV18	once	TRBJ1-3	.	CASSPPGLLSGNTIYF	TGTGCCAGCTCACCACCGGGGCTTCTCTCTGGAAACACCATATATTTT
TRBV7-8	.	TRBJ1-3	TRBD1	CASSYGSRGLGNTIYF	TGTGCCAGCAGCTACGGGAGCAGGGGGCTTGGAAACACCATATATTTT
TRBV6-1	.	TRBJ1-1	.	CASSEAVGLATEAFF	TGTGCCAGCAGTGAAGCGGTTGGGCTAGCAACTGAAGCTTTCTTT
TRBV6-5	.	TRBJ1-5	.	CASSLSGLKDQPQHF	TGTGCCAGCAGTTTGTCAGGGTTAAAAGATCAGCCCCAGCATTTT
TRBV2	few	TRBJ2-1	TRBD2	CASGEAGGGTEQFF	TGTGCCAGCGGGGAAGCGGGAGGAGGGACTGAGCAGTTCTTC
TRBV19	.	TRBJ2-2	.	CASSTHSGNANTGELFF	TGTGCCAGTAGTACCCATAGCGGAAACGCGAACACCGGGGAGCTGTTTTTT
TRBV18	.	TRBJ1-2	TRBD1	CASSPSHAGGDGYTF	TGTGCCAGCTCACCATCTCACGCAGGGGGCGATGGCTACACCTTC
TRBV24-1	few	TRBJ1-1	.	CATSDRTPNTEAFF	TGTGCCACCAGTGACCGGACACCGAACACTGAAGCTTTCTTT
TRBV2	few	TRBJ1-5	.	CASSEGQGWGPQHF	TGTGCCAGCAGTGAGGGGCAGGGATGGGGACCCCAGCATTTT
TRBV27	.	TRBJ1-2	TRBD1	CASSFPPSMTGQGVVDYGYTF	TGTGCCAGCAGTTTTCCCCCCTCGATGACGGGACAGGGAGTCGTAGACTATGGCTACACCTTC
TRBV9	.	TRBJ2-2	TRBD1	CASREPGQGVTGELFF	TGTGCCAGCAGGGAACCGGGACAGGGGGTCACCGGGGAGCTGTTTTTT
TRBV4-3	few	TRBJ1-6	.	CASSQEQGVRSPLHF	TGCGCCAGCAGCCAAGAACAGGGCGTTCGTTCACCCCTCCACTTT
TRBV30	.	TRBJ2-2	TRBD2	CAWKGLAGVTGELFF	TGTGCCTGGAAGGGACTAGCGGGAGTCACCGGGGAGCTGTTTTTT
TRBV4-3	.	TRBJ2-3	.	CASSLLKGGSTDTQYF	TGCGCCAGCAGCCTACTCAAGGGGGGGAGCACAGATACGCAGTATTTT
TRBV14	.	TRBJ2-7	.	CASSLRQSYEQYF	TGTGCCAGCAGCCTTCGACAGTCCTACGAGCAGTACTTC
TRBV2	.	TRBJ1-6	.	CASSGQQYNSPLHF	TGTGCCAGCAGTGGACAGCAATATAATTCACCCCTCCACTTT
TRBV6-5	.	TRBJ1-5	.	CASSLSTVNQPQHF	TGTGCCAGCAGCCTTAGTACGGTCAATCAGCCCCAGCATTTT
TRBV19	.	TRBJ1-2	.	CASSIDPPRYYGYTF	TGTGCCAGTAGTATAGATCCCCCCAGATACTATGGCTACACCTTC
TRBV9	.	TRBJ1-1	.	CASSVAGELWGATEAFF	TGTGCCAGCAGCGTAGCGGGTGAACTCTGGGGAGCCACTGAAGCTTTCTTT
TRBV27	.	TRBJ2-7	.	CASSLQNLYYEQYF	TGTGCCAGCAGTTTGCAAAACCTATACTACGAGCAGTACTTC
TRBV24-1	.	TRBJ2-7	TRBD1	CATSDPGQGAEYF	TGTGCCACCAGTGACCCTGGACAGGGGGCCGAGTACTTC
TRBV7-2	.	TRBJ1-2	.	CASSTFDSISGYTF	TGTGCCAGCAGCACATTCGACTCTATCTCCGGCTACACCTTC
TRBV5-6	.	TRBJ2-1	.	CAGQSYNEQFF	TGTGCCGGACAATCCTACAATGAGCAGTTCTTC
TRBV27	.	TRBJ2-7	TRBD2	CASSLSRLPGLPYYF	TGTGCCAGCAGTTTATCCAGGTTACCGGGACTACCTTATTACTTC
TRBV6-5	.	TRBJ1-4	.	CATQTGGAGEKLFF	TGTGCCACCCAAACTGGGGGGGCTGGTGAAAAACTGTTTTTT
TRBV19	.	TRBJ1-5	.	CASSPIEAGSNQPQHF	TGTGCCAGTAGTCCGATTGAGGCGGGGAGCAATCAGCCCCAGCATTTT
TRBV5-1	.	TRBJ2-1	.	CASSLVTGANNEQFF	TGCGCCAGCAGCTTGGTCACAGGCGCTAACAATGAGCAGTTCTTC
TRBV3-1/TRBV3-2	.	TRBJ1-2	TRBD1	CASSYLRDRDYGYTF	TGTGCCAGCAGCTACCTCCGGGACAGGGATTATGGCTACACCTTC
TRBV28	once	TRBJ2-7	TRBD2	CASSFSLAGAIGEQYF	TGTGCCAGCAGTTTCTCGCTAGCGGGAGCTATAGGCGAGCAGTACTTC
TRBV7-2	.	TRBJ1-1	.	CASSSMTDTEAFF	TGTGCCAGCAGCTCCATGACAGACACTGAAGCTTTCTTT
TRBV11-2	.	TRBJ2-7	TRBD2	CASSLVAGVTYEQYF	TGTGCCAGCAGCTTAGTAGCGGGGGTTACCTACGAGCAGTACTTC
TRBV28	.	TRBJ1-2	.	CASSEQDYYGYTF	TGTGCCAGCAGTGAGCAGGATTACTATGGCTACACCTTC
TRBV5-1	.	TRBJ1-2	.	CASSGLTANYGYTF	TGCGCCAGCAGCGGCCTGACAGCTAACTATGGCTACACCTTC
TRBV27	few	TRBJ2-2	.	CASRKVGGTGELFF	TGTGCCAGCAGAAAGGTGGGGGGCACCGGGGAGCTGTTTTTT
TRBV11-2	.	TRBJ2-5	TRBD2	CASSSTIAGGPQETQYF	TGTGCCAGCAGCTCCACAATAGCGGGGGGGCCTCAAGAGACCCAGTACTTC
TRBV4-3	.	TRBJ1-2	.	CASSQDGLGGYGYTF	TGCGCCAGCAGCCAAGATGGGTTAGGGGGCTATGGCTACACCTTC
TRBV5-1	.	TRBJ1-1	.	CASSVGSGQHTEAFF	TGCGCCAGCAGCGTAGGATCCGGACAACACACTGAAGCTTTCTTT